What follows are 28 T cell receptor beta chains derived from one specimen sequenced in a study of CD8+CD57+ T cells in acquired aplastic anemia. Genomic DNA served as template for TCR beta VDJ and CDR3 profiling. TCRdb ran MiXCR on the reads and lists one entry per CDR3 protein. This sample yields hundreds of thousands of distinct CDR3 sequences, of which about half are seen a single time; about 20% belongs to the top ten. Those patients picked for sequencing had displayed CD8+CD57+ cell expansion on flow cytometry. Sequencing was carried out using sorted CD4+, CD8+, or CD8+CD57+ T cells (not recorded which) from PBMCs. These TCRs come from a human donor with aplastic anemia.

The CDR3 DNA follows: TGCGCCAGCAGCCAAGAAGCAGGGCCCACTGAAGCTTTCTTT. Translation: CASSQEAGPTEAFF. The rearrangement uses TRBV4-3 and TRBJ1-1, with a tentative D call TRBD1 (5 bases). CDR3 size: 14 residues. With 0 bases removed from V and 4 bases from J, the gap between germline ends came to 9 bases. Germline CDR1 LGHNA, CDR2 YSLEER.

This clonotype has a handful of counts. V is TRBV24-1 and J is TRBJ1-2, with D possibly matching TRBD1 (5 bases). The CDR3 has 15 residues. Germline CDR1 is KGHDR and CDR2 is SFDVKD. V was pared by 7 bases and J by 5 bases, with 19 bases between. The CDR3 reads CATRGEGTAVYGYTF. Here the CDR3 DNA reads TGTGCCACCAGGGGCGAGGGGACCGCCGTTTATGGCTACACCTTC.

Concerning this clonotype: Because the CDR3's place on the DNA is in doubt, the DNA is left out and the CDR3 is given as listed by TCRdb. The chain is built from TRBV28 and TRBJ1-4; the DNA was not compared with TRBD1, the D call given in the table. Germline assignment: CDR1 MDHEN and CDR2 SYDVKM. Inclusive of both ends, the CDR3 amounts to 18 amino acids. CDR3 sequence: CASFGPGAAGGTNEKLFF.

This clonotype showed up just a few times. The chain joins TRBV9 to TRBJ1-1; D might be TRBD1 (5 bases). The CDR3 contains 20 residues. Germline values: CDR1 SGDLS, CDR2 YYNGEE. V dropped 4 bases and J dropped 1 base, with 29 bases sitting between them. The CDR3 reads CASSQVLGFLGEQSNTEAFF. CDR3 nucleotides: TGTGCCAGCAGCCAAGTCTTAGGCTTCCTGGGGGAACAATCGAACACTGAAGCTTTCTTT.

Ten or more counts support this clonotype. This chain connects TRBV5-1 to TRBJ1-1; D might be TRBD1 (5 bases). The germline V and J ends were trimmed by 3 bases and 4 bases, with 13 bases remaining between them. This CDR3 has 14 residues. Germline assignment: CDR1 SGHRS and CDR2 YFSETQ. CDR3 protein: CASSSPGPSTEAFF. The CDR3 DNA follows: TGCGCCAGCAGCTCCCCGGGACCGAGCACTGAAGCTTTCTTT. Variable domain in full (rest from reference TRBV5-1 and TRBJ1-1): KAGVTQTPRYLIKTRGQQVTLSCSPISGHRSVSWYQQTPGQGLQFLFEYFSETQRNKGNFPGRFSGRQFSNSRSEMNVSTLELGDSALYLCASSSPGPSTEAFFGQGTRLTVV.

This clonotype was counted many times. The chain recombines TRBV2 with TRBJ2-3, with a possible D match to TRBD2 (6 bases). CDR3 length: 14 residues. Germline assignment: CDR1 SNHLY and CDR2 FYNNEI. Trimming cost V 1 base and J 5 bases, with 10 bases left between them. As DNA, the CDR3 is TGTGCCAGCAGTGAAGGAGCGGGTGGAGATACGCAGTATTTT. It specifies CASSEGAGGDTQYF.

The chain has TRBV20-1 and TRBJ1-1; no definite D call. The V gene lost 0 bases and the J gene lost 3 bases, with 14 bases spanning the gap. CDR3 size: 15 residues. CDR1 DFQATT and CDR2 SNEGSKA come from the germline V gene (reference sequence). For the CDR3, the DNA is TGCAGTGCTAGAGATGAGGCAGGAGGGCACACTGAAGCTTTCTTT. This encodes CSARDEAGGHTEAFF.

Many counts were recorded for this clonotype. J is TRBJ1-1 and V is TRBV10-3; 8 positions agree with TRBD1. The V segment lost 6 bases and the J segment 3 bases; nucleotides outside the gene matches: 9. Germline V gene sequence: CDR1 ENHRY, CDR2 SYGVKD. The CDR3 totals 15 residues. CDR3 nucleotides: TGTGCCATCAGCCTCGGACAGGGAGGGGACACTGAAGCTTTCTTT. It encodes CAISLGQGGDTEAFF.

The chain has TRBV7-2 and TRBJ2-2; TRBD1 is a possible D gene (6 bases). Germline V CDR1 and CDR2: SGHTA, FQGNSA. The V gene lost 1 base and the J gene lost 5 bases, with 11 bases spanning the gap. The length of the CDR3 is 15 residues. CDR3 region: CASSLVIGTTGELFF. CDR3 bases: TGTGCCAGCAGCTTAGTTATCGGGACAACCGGGGAGCTGTTTTTT.

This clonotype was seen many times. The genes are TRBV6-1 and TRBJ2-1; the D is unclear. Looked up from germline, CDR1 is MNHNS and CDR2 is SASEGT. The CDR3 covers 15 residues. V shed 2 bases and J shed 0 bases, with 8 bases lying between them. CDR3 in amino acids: CASSEIGSSYNEQFF. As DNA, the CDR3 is TGTGCCAGCAGTGAAATCGGAAGCTCCTACAATGAGCAGTTCTTC.

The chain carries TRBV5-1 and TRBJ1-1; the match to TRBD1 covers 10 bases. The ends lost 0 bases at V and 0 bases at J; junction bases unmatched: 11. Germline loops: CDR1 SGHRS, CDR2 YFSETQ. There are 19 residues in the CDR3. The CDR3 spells CASSLAPRTGGRVNTEAFF. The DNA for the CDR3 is TGCGCCAGCAGCTTGGCCCCCCGGACAGGGGGGCGAGTGAACACTGAAGCTTTCTTT.

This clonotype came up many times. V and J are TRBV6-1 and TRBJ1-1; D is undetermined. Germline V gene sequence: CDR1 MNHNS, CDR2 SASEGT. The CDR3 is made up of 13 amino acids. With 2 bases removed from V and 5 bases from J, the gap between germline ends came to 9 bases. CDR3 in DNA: TGTGCCAGCAGTGAAACTAGGGCGACTGAAGCTTTCTTT. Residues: CASSETRATEAFF.

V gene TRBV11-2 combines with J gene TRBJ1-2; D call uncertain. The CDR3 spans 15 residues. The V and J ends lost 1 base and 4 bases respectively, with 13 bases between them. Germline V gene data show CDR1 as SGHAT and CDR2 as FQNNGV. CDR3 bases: TGTGCCAGCAGCTTAGGGGAGGGTCCTCTCTATGGCTACACCTTC. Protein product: CASSLGEGPLYGYTF.

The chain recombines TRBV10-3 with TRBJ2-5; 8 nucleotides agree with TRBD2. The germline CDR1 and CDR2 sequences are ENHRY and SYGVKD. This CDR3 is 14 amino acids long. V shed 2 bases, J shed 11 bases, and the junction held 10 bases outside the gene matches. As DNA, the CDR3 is TGTGCCATCAGTGAGCCGGGGGGGCGGAGTGGGCAGTACTTC. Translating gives CAISEPGGRSGQYF.

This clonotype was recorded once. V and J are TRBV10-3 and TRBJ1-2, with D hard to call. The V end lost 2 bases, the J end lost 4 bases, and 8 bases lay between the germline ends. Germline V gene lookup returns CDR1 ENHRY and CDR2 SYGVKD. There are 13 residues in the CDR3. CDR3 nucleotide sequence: TGTGCCATCAGTGAGGAGGGCGGCTATGGCTACACCTTC. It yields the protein CAISEEGGYGYTF.

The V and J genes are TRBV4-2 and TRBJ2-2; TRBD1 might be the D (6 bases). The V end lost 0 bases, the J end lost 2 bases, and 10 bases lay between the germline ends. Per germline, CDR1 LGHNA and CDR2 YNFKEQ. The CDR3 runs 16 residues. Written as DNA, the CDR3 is TGTGCCAGCAGCCAAGACAGGGGTCTAAACACCGGGGAGCTGTTTTTT. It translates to CASSQDRGLNTGELFF.

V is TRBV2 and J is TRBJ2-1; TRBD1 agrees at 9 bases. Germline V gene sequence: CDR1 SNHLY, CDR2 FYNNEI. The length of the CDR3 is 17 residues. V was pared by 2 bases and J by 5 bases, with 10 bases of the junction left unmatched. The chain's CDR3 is CASSEQGQGIYNNEQFF. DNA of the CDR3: TGTGCCAGCAGTGAACAGGGACAGGGTATTTACAACAATGAGCAGTTCTTC.

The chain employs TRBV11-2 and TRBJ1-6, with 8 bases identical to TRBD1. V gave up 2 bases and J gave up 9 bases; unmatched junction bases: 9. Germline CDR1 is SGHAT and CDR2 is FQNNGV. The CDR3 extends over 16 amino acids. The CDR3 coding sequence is TGTGCCAGCAGCTTACCTGGACAGGGAAATACTTCACCCCTCCACTTT. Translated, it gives CASSLPGQGNTSPLHF.

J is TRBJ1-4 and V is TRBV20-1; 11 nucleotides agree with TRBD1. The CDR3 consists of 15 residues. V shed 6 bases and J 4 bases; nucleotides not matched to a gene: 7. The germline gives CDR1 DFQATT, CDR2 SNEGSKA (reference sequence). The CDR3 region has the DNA TGCAGTGCCACAGGACAGGGGGCTGGTAATGAAAAACTGTTTTTT. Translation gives CSATGQGAGNEKLFF.

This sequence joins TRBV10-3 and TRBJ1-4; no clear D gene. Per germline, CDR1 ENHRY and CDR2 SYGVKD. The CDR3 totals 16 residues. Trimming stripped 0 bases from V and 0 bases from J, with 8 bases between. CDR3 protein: CAISESAGATNEKLFF. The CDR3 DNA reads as TGTGCCATCAGTGAGTCGGCGGGTGCAACTAATGAAAAACTGTTTTTT.

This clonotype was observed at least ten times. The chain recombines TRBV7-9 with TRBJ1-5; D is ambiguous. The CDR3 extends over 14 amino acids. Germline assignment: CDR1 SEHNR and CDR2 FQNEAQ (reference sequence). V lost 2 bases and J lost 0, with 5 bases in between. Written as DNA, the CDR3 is TGTGCCAGCAGCTTAAAGGGTAGCAATCAGCCCCAGCATTTT. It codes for CASSLKGSNQPQHF.

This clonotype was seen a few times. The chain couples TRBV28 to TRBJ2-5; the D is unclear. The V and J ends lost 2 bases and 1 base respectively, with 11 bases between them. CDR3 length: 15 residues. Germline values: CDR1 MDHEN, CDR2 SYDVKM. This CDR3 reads CASSLPHTVQETQYF. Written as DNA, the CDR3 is TGTGCCAGCAGTTTACCTCACACGGTCCAAGAGACCCAGTACTTC.

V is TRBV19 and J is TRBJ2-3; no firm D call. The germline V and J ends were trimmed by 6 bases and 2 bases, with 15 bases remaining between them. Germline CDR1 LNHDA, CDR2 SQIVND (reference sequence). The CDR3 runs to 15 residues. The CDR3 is CASRLTNAITDTQYF. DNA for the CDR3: TGTGCCAGTAGGCTGACGAACGCTATCACAGATACGCAGTATTTT.

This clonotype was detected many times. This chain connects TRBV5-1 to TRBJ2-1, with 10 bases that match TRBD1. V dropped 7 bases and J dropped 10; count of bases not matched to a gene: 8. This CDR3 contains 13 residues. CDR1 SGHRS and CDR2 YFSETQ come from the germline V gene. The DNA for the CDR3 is TGCGCCAGCCGACAGGGGGCATATGAAGAGCAGTTCTTC. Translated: CASRQGAYEEQFF.

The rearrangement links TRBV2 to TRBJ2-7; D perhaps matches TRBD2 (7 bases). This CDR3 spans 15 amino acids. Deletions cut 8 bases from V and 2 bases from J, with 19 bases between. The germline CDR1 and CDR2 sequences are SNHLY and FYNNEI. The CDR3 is CASGQAGTSAYEQYF. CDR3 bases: TGTGCCAGCGGGCAAGCGGGGACAAGTGCCTACGAGCAGTACTTC.

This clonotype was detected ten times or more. CDR3 nucleotides: TGTGCCATCAGTGAGTCCCTAGCGGGGGGTTACAATGAGCAGTTCTTC. Translated: CAISESLAGGYNEQFF. The genes are TRBV10-3 and TRBJ2-1; TRBD2 matches at 11 bases. V lost 0 bases, J lost 4 bases, and 2 bases stayed unmatched. The CDR3 length is 16 residues. The germline V gene encodes CDR1 ENHRY and CDR2 SYGVKD.

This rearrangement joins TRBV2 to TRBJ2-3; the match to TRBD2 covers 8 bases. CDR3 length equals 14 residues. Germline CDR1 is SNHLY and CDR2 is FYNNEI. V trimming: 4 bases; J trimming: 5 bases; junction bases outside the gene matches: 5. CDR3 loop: CASSAAGGGDTQYF. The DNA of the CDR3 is TGTGCCAGCAGTGCGGCGGGGGGAGGAGATACGCAGTATTTT.

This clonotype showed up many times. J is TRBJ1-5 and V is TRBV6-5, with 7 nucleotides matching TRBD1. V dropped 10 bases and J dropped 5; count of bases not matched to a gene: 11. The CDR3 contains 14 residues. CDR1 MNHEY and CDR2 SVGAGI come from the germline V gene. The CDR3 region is CATDRERGDQPQHF. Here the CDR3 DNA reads TGTGCCACTGACAGGGAAAGGGGGGATCAGCCCCAGCATTTT.